The 27 T cell receptor beta chains reported below all come from one sample, sequenced in a study of blood T cell repertoires in COVID-19. Here immunoSEQ multiplex PCR was the method, and the copy in TCRdb shows in-frame clones only, minus some. The table shows about 220,000 clones, with about 85% occurring only once. The specimen sequenced was PBMCs or T cells enriched from blood (not recorded which). These receptors originate from a woman aged 25 to 39 who had recovered from COVID-19.

The V and J genes are TRBV5-5 and TRBJ2-1; 11 bases agree with TRBD1. Losses at the gene ends were 0 bases for V and 6 bases for J; bases not matched to a gene: 5. Germline assignment: CDR1 SGHKS and CDR2 YYEKEE (reference sequence). The CDR3 runs 16 residues. The CDR3 nucleotides are TGTGCCAGCAGCTTGGCCGGGACAGGGGGTTCCAATGAGCAGTTCTTC. This encodes CASSLAGTGGSNEQFF.

The rearrangement uses TRBV11-3 and TRBJ2-4; 7 bases match TRBD2. CDR1 SGHNT and CDR2 YENEEA come from the germline V gene. The ends lost 5 bases at V and 6 bases at J; junction bases unmatched: 4. This CDR3 region has 13 residues. The DNA of the CDR3 is TGTGCCAGCAGCGGAACGGGGGGAAACATTCAGTACTTC. This sequence encodes CASSGTGGNIQYF.

The chain has TRBV7-2 and TRBJ2-5; D is uncertain. The CDR3 has 13 amino acids. The germline V gene encodes CDR1 SGHTA and CDR2 FQGNSA. Trimming left V 1 base short and J 5 bases short, with 8 bases between. The CDR3 DNA follows: TGTGCCAGCAGCTTAGAATGGGCTGAGACCCAGTACTTC. Translating it yields CASSLEWAETQYF.

This clone is a singleton in its sample. The chain carries TRBV7-9 and TRBJ2-3, with 7 bases fitting TRBD1. This CDR3 contains 16 residues. V lost 1 base, J lost 2 bases, and 6 bases stayed unmatched. Germline V gene data show CDR1 as SEHNR and CDR2 as FQNEAQ (reference sequence). CDR3 in amino acids: CASSLGVGTATDTQYF. The CDR3 nucleotides are TGTGCCAGCAGCTTAGGGGTCGGGACAGCCACAGATACGCAGTATTTT.

The chain combines TRBV5-4 with TRBJ2-7; 9 bases match TRBD1. V lost 7 bases, J lost 7 bases, and 12 bases stayed unmatched. CDR1 is SGHNT and CDR2 is YYREEE in the germline V gene (reference sequence). This CDR3 has 14 residues. CDR3 coding DNA: TGTGCCAGCGGGGCGGACAGGGGTTCGGGGGAGCAGTACTTC. Its protein is CASGADRGSGEQYF.

The chain uses TRBV7-2 and TRBJ2-5, with D possibly matching TRBD2 (5 bases). Germline CDR1 and CDR2: SGHTA and FQGNSA. V gave up 1 base and J gave up 10 bases, with 22 bases separating them. CDR3 length: 16 residues. CDR3 coding DNA: TGTGCCAGCAGCTTAGTTCGCCCTCAGTGGAAAGAGGGCCAGTACTTC. It specifies CASSLVRPQWKEGQYF.

This clone has only one observation. The chain is built from TRBV4-1 and TRBJ2-5, with D possibly being TRBD2 (7 bases). CDR1 and CDR2 from the germline V gene are MGHRA and YSYEKL. CDR3 size: 14 residues. V was clipped by 1 base and J by 4 bases, with 10 bases between them. CDR3 region: CASSQVRGAETQYF. The CDR3 DNA is TGCGCCAGCAGCCAAGTCCGGGGGGCAGAGACCCAGTACTTC.

The gene calls are TRBV15 and TRBJ2-3; TRBD1 agrees at 8 bases. The CDR3 contains 16 residues. Germline lookup yields CDR1 LNHNV and CDR2 YYDKDF (reference sequence). J was trimmed by 0 bases and V by 6 bases; bases with no gene match: 8. This CDR3 reads CATSYPTGESTDTQYF. CDR3 nucleotides: TGTGCCACCAGTTACCCGACAGGGGAAAGCACAGATACGCAGTATTTT. The entire variable domain, with the rest obtained from reference TRBV15 and TRBJ2-3, is as follows: DAMVIQNPRYQVTQFGKPVTLSCSQTLNHNVMYWYQQKSSQAPKLLFHYYDKDFNNEADTPDNFQSRRPNTSFCFLDIRSPGLGDTAMYLCATSYPTGESTDTQYFGPGTRLTVL.

The chain combines TRBV11-1 with TRBJ2-7; 11 bases map to TRBD2. The V and J ends lost 5 bases and 4 bases, in that order; junction bases with no gene match: 7. The CDR3 runs to 15 residues. Germline V gene data show CDR1 as SGHAT and CDR2 as FQDESV (reference sequence). The CDR3 protein is CASSLRRLAGYEQYF. CDR3 bases: TGTGCCAGCAGCCTCCGGAGACTAGCGGGATACGAGCAGTACTTC.

This clone was detected once. This chain links TRBV15 with TRBJ2-3; D is unclear. V was cut by 3 bases and J by 9 bases, with 7 bases left in between. The CDR3 runs 11 residues. CDR1 and CDR2 from the germline V gene are LNHNV and YYDKDF (reference sequence). This CDR3 is CATSSTLTQYF. For the CDR3, the DNA is TGTGCCACCAGCAGTACTTTGACGCAGTATTTT.

The V gene is TRBV7-8, the J gene TRBJ1-2; TRBD1 aligns across 8 bases. The germline CDR1 and CDR2 sequences are SGHVS and FQNEAQ. V trimming: 5 bases; J trimming: 5 bases; junction bases outside the gene matches: 7. CDR3 size: 14 residues. The CDR3 protein is CASSRQGPRYGYTF. CDR3 coding DNA: TGTGCCAGCAGCCGACAGGGGCCGCGATATGGCTACACCTTC.

As regards this clone: One end of the junction does not line up with germline, which may come from a read error. The CDR3 sequence is CCVGSADYGYTF. The CDR3 nucleotides read TGCTGCGTAGGTTCGGCGGACTATGGCTACACCTTC. V and J are TRBV29-1 and TRBJ1-2; D remains ambiguous. The CDR3 sequence is 12 residues long. Germline V gene lookup returns CDR1 SQVTM and CDR2 ANQGSEA.

This chain links TRBV5-6 with TRBJ2-4; perhaps TRBD2 as D (7 bases). Trimming left V 5 bases short and J 2 bases short, with 17 bases between. The CDR3 runs to 16 residues. Germline CDR1 reads SGHDT; CDR2 reads YYEEEE. Written as DNA, the CDR3 is TGTGCCAGCAGACACCTCCGGGGGGCGACCAAAAACATTCAGTACTTC. This sequence encodes CASRHLRGATKNIQYF. The full variable domain, completed using reference TRBV5-6 and TRBJ2-4, is DAGVTQSPTHLIKTRGQQVTLRCSPKSGHDTVSWYQQALGQGPQFIFQYYEEEERQRGNFPDRFSGHQFPNYSSELNVNALLLGDSALYLCASRHLRGATKNIQYFGAGTRLSVL.

In its sample, this clone ranks as large (0.1 to 1%). The chain is built from TRBV6-5 and TRBJ2-7; 10 nucleotides match TRBD1. The germline V gene encodes CDR1 MNHEY and CDR2 SVGAGI. The CDR3 has 13 residues. Trimming at V came to 9 bases and at J to 5 bases, leaving 7 bases not matched to a gene. The CDR3 DNA reads TGTGCCAGTACGGGACAGGGGCTCAACGAGCAGTACTTC. Its translation: CASTGQGLNEQYF.

The chain employs TRBV6-4 and TRBJ2-1, with 9 bases that match TRBD2. This CDR3 spans 19 amino acids. Germline trimming cut 0 bases from V and 2 bases from J; bases unmatched to any gene: 11. The germline gives CDR1 MRHNA, CDR2 SNTAGT. The chain's CDR3 is CASSDSGLAGTWPYNEQFF. CDR3 in DNA: TGTGCCAGCAGTGACTCAGGGCTAGCGGGGACTTGGCCCTACAATGAGCAGTTCTTC.

V is TRBV6-2 or TRBV6-3 and J is TRBJ2-7, with D maybe TRBD2 (5 bases). CDR3 size: 13 residues. Germline-derived CDR1 and CDR2 are MNHEY and SVGEGT. V lost 6 bases to trimming and J lost 4 bases, with 13 bases between them. The CDR3 region is CASSPTDSYEQYF. The CDR3 DNA reads as TGTGCCAGCAGCCCAACGGACTCTTACGAGCAGTACTTC.

The chain couples TRBV6-2 or TRBV6-3 to TRBJ2-2, with 10 bases fitting TRBD1. This CDR3 spans 19 amino acids. Germline V gives CDR1 MNHEY, CDR2 SVGEGT. The junction had 17 bases not matched to a gene; V was cut back by 5 bases and J by 5 bases. CDR3 residues: CASSGDRGPYYGTTGELFF. Here the CDR3 DNA reads TGTGCCAGCAGTGGCGACAGGGGGCCATACTATGGGACTACCGGGGAGCTGTTTTTT.

The chain couples TRBV19 to TRBJ2-2, with D tentatively TRBD1 (5 bases). V was clipped by 6 bases and J by 0 bases, with 8 bases between them. Germline CDR1 LNHDA, CDR2 SQIVND (reference sequence). The CDR3 covers 14 residues. CDR3 residues: CASRGRANTGELFF. Here the CDR3 DNA reads TGTGCCAGTAGGGGCAGGGCGAACACCGGGGAGCTGTTTTTT.

CDR3 nucleotides: TGCGCCAGCAGCGAACGGGACAGCTTTAATGAAAAACTGTTTTTT. Amino acid sequence: CASSERDSFNEKLFF. This sequence joins TRBV5-1 and TRBJ1-4, with TRBD1 matching over 7 bases. The CDR3 extends over 15 amino acids. V gave up 4 bases and J gave up 4 bases; unmatched junction bases: 7. From germline, CDR1 is SGHRS and CDR2 YFSETQ.

The chain recombines TRBV3-1 (or the pseudogene TRBV3-2) with TRBJ2-1; 8 bases match TRBD2. In germline, CDR1 is LGHDT, CDR2 YNNKEL (reference sequence). Trimming cost V 5 bases and J 7 bases; bases outside gene matches: 7. The CDR3 runs 14 residues. DNA for the CDR3: TGTGCCAGCAGCGGACGGGGGGGCCGGAATGAGCAGTTCTTC. The encoded protein is CASSGRGGRNEQFF.

V and J are TRBV14 and TRBJ1-2, with D perhaps matching TRBD1 (6 bases). Germline assignment: CDR1 SGHDN and CDR2 FVKESK. With 4 bases removed from V and 4 bases from J, the gap between germline ends came to 22 bases. The CDR3 contains 17 residues. CDR3 coding DNA: TGTGCCAGCAGCCCGTTCGGGCCACAGGGAGGGAGCTATGGCTACACCTTC. It yields the protein CASSPFGPQGGSYGYTF.

The V gene is TRBV20-1, the J gene TRBJ1-4; TRBD1 aligns across 7 bases. The V gene end was trimmed by 3 bases and the J gene end by 8 bases; junction bases not matched to a gene: 15. This CDR3 contains 16 residues. Germline assignment: CDR1 DFQATT and CDR2 SNEGSKA (reference sequence). CDR3 nucleotide sequence: TGCAGTGCTAGTCTCTGGGAGACAGGGTCGAGCGAAAAACTGTTTTTT. Its protein product is CSASLWETGSSEKLFF.

The genes are TRBV27 and TRBJ1-2; no definite D call. The V and J ends lost 2 bases and 4 bases respectively, with 11 bases between them. CDR3 length equals 14 residues. The germline V gene encodes CDR1 MNHEY and CDR2 SMNVEV (reference sequence). The DNA of the CDR3 is TGTGCCAGCAGTTTAACGCCCTTACTCTATGGCTACACCTTC. Amino acids: CASSLTPLLYGYTF.

As regards this clone: One junction end does not reproduce the germline sequence, and a read error may be involved. The V gene is TRBV4-3, the J gene TRBJ2-4, with 12 bases that match TRBD2. The CDR3 extends over 17 amino acids. Germline assignment: CDR1 LGHNA and CDR2 YSLEER. CDR3: CASSQDGTSGFSDIQYF. The CDR3 DNA sequence: TGCGCCAGTAGCCAAGATGGGACTAGCGGGTTTAGTGACATTCAGTACTTC.

The chain recombines TRBV18 with TRBJ2-3; possibly TRBD1 for D (6 bases). The CDR3 sequence is 15 residues long. V dropped 2 bases and J dropped 1 base, with 10 bases sitting between them. CDR1 and CDR2 from the germline V gene are KGHSH and LQKENI. The CDR3 reads CASSPIKGGTDTQYF. The CDR3 bases are TGTGCCAGCTCACCAATAAAGGGGGGCACAGATACGCAGTATTTT.

The chain links TRBV7-3 to TRBJ1-2; D ambiguous. The CDR3 has 13 amino acids. V was clipped by 1 base and J by 3 bases, with 6 bases between them. The germline V gene has CDR1 SGHTA and CDR2 FQGTGA. The CDR3 bases are TGTGCCAGCAGCTTAAACGGGTACTATGGCTACACCTTC. Encoded protein: CASSLNGYYGYTF.

CDR3 sequence: CASSLGGFSYNEQFF. The CDR3 DNA reads as TGTGCCAGCAGCTTAGGGGGCTTCTCCTACAATGAGCAGTTCTTC. This rearrangement joins TRBV5-8 to TRBJ2-1; 7 bases match TRBD1. The CDR3 extends over 15 amino acids. The germline V gene has CDR1 SGHTS and CDR2 YDEGEE. V gave up 2 bases and J gave up 0 bases; unmatched junction bases: 2.